These 31 T cell receptor beta chains were sequenced from one sample in a study of blood T cell repertoires in COVID-19. Sequenced by immunoSEQ multiplex PCR; TCRdb stores in-frame clones only, minus some. The profile shows more than 85,000 clones, approximately 90% of them singletons. Input material: peripheral blood. Receptors were obtained from a human donor in a cohort sampled during active COVID-19.

The chain is built from TRBV11-3 and TRBJ1-3, with D unresolved. Looked up from germline, CDR1 is SGHNT and CDR2 is YENEEA. The V and J ends lost 0 bases and 0 bases respectively, with 6 bases between them. This CDR3 has 15 residues. In DNA, the CDR3 is TGTGCCAGCAGCTTAGATCAACTCTCTGGAAACACCATATATTTT. Translated, it gives CASSLDQLSGNTIYF.

This chain joins TRBV9 and TRBJ2-7; 10 bases are shared with TRBD2. CDR1 is SGDLS and CDR2 is YYNGEE in the germline V gene. Trimming removed 0 bases from V and 6 bases from J; junction bases left unmatched: 6. The CDR3 consists of 15 residues. CDR3 sequence reads: CASSVEGSGRSEQYF. Here the CDR3 DNA reads TGTGCCAGCAGCGTAGAAGGTAGCGGGAGGAGCGAGCAGTACTTC.

The rearrangement links TRBV19 to TRBJ2-3; D is possibly TRBD2 (7 bases). Germline CDR1 LNHDA, CDR2 SQIVND (reference sequence). The CDR3 consists of 15 residues. V gave up 1 base and J gave up 4 bases, with 12 bases separating them. CDR3 sequence reads: CASSIGGGGADTQYF. CDR3 DNA sequence: TGTGCCAGTAGTATAGGAGGAGGGGGGGCAGATACGCAGTATTTT.

This chain's CDR3 is CASSARDRAYEQYF. The CDR3, as DNA: TGTGCCAGCAGCGCAAGGGACAGGGCCTACGAGCAGTACTTC. This chain connects TRBV5-4 to TRBJ2-7, with TRBD1 matching over 9 bases. The CDR3 extends over 14 amino acids. In germline, CDR1 is SGHNT, CDR2 YYREEE (reference sequence). After removal of 4 bases from V and 2 bases from J, the junction contained 4 bases not matched to a gene.

The rearrangement uses TRBV4-2 and TRBJ1-2; D is ambiguous. V gave up 1 base and J gave up 5 bases, with 11 bases separating them. The CDR3 consists of 14 residues. The germline CDR1 and CDR2 sequences are LGHNA and YNFKEQ. CDR3 nucleotide sequence: TGTGCCAGCAGCCAAGTCACGCCCCTATATGGCTACACCTTC. Translated: CASSQVTPLYGYTF.

The chain employs TRBV6-5 and TRBJ1-6; a possible D gene is TRBD1 (6 bases). Germline values: CDR1 MNHEY, CDR2 SVGAGI. The V gene lost 2 bases and the J gene lost 10 bases, with 12 bases spanning the gap. The CDR3 sequence is 14 residues long. This chain's CDR3 is CASSYGQGSSPLHF. The CDR3 nucleotides read TGTGCCAGCAGTTACGGCCAGGGGAGCTCACCCCTCCACTTT.

This sequence joins TRBV19 and TRBJ2-1, with D possibly matching TRBD2 (6 bases). The CDR3 runs 15 residues. The V and J ends lost 6 bases and 3 bases respectively, with 15 bases between them. The germline gives CDR1 LNHDA, CDR2 SQIVND (reference sequence). The CDR3 nucleotides are TGTGCCAGTAGGTCCCGACTAGATTTCTACAATGAGCAGTTCTTC. Residues: CASRSRLDFYNEQFF.

The chain joins TRBV7-2 to TRBJ2-5; 7 nucleotides agree with TRBD1. The end of the DNA is better explained by TRBJ2-7, so the J call may be wrong. This CDR3 contains 13 residues. CDR1 is SGHTA, CDR2 FQGNSA, per germline. CDR3 sequence (DNA): TGTGCCAGCAGCCGACTACAGGGGTACGAGCAGTACTTC. It specifies CASSRLQGYEQYF.

The chain joins TRBV11-3 to TRBJ2-7; 9 bases agree with TRBD2. This CDR3 is built from 13 residues. The germline V gene has CDR1 SGHNT and CDR2 YENEEA. The ends lost 5 bases at V and 5 bases at J; junction bases unmatched: 4. Here the CDR3 reads CASSSSGSDEQYF. The CDR3 DNA follows: TGTGCCAGCAGCAGTAGCGGGAGCGACGAGCAGTACTTC.

The chain uses TRBV5-4 and TRBJ1-3; 8 nucleotides agree with TRBD1. V lost 4 bases, J lost 0 bases, and 3 bases stayed unmatched. CDR1 is SGHNT, CDR2 YYREEE, per germline (reference sequence). This CDR3 comprises 15 residues. CDR3 in amino acids: CASSRQGSSGNTIYF. The CDR3 DNA reads as TGTGCCAGCAGCCGACAGGGGAGCTCTGGAAACACCATATATTTT.

The rearrangement uses TRBV12-5 and TRBJ2-1; 8 bases are shared with TRBD2. Germline CDR1 reads LGHNT; CDR2 reads FRNRAP. The CDR3 spans 16 residues. Trimming took 3 bases from V and 0 from J; bases not matched to a gene: 4. The CDR3 DNA reads as TGTGCTAGTGGTTTTACGCGGGGGGTCTCCTACAATGAGCAGTTCTTC. As protein: CASGFTRGVSYNEQFF.

A few counts support this clone. The V gene is TRBV11-2, the J gene TRBJ2-7, with D possibly being TRBD2 (5 bases). CDR1 is SGHAT and CDR2 is FQNNGV in the germline V gene. CDR3 length: 14 residues. V gave up 3 bases and J gave up 6 bases, with 15 bases separating them. The CDR3 DNA reads TGTGCCAGCAGCTTGACGGGGATCCCCTTCGAGCAGTACTTC. It encodes CASSLTGIPFEQYF.

The chain couples TRBV6-4 to TRBJ1-1, with 7 bases fitting TRBD1. Losses at the gene ends were 0 bases for V and 6 bases for J; bases not matched to a gene: 10. Germline V lookup: CDR1 MRHNA, CDR2 SNTAGT. The CDR3 totals 16 residues. Written as DNA, the CDR3 is TGTGCCAGCAGTGACTCAGGAGTAGGGGGCGCGTCTGAAGCTTTCTTT. This codes for CASSDSGVGGASEAFF.

The rearrangement uses TRBV5-1 and TRBJ1-2; 9 bases are shared with TRBD1. The germline V gene has CDR1 SGHRS and CDR2 YFSETQ. V lost 2 bases, J lost 5 bases, and 4 bases stayed unmatched. The CDR3 loop spans 14 amino acids. The CDR3, as DNA: TGCGCCAGCAGCTTACGGACAGGGGAATATGGCTACACCTTC. Its translation is CASSLRTGEYGYTF.

The chain combines TRBV9 with TRBJ1-5; D is uncertain. Germline values: CDR1 SGDLS, CDR2 YYNGEE. CDR3 length: 15 residues. The germline V and J ends were trimmed by 4 bases and 1 base, with 12 bases remaining between them. CDR3 sequence (DNA): TGTGCCAGCAGCCCCGCTGGCGGGAGCAATCAGCCCCAGCATTTT. It is translated as CASSPAGGSNQPQHF.

The chain recombines TRBV5-4 with TRBJ1-1; D gene ambiguous. The CDR3 has 13 residues. Germline V lookup: CDR1 SGHNT, CDR2 YYREEE (reference sequence). V lost 7 bases to trimming and J lost 4 bases, with 14 bases between them. CDR3 DNA sequence: TGTGCCAGCCAATACGCAGAGGGCACTGAAGCTTTCTTT. Translation: CASQYAEGTEAFF.

The chain uses TRBV5-1 and TRBJ2-1; maybe TRBD2 (7 bases). The V gene lost 3 bases and the J gene lost 0 bases, with 13 bases spanning the gap. CDR1 is SGHRS and CDR2 is YFSETQ in the germline V gene. The CDR3 consists of 16 residues. Here the CDR3 reads CASSYGGLSSYNEQFF. The CDR3 DNA sequence: TGCGCCAGCAGCTACGGGGGGCTGAGCTCCTACAATGAGCAGTTCTTC.

V and J are TRBV29-1 and TRBJ2-5; TRBD2 matches 7 bases. The CDR3 contains 13 residues. V dropped 4 bases and J dropped 4; count of bases not matched to a gene: 6. CDR1 and CDR2 (germline): SQVTM, ANQGSEA. CDR3 bases: TGCAGCGTTGTCGGGGGGTTTGGAGAGACCCAGTACTTC. Residues: CSVVGGFGETQYF.

This sequence joins TRBV7-9 and TRBJ1-4; D might be TRBD1 (5 bases). The germline gives CDR1 SEHNR, CDR2 FQNEAQ (reference sequence). The CDR3 contains 16 residues. The V end was cut by 1 base, the J end by 7 bases, with 16 bases between. The CDR3 here is CASSLVFGQGGEKLFF. The DNA for the CDR3 is TGTGCCAGCAGCTTAGTATTTGGTCAGGGAGGTGAAAAACTGTTTTTT.

The sample holds one count of this clone. This chain connects TRBV6-6 to TRBJ2-7; D is ambiguous. CDR1 is MNHNY and CDR2 is SVGAGI in the germline V gene (reference sequence). V gave up 8 bases and J gave up 4 bases, with 9 bases separating them. The CDR3 length is 11 residues. For the CDR3, the DNA is TGTGCCAGCTCCACCAGTTACGAGCAGTACTTC. It yields the protein CASSTSYEQYF.

This clone was picked up a small number of times. The V gene is TRBV4-1, the J gene TRBJ2-1; 8 bases are a match to TRBD2. The CDR3 spans 22 residues. V was pared by 2 bases and J by 0 bases, with 21 bases of the junction left unmatched. CDR1 is MGHRA, CDR2 YSYEKL, per germline. The CDR3, as DNA: TGCGCCAGCAGCCAACCGATGGGACGTTCCCTAGCGGGTCTAAGCTCCTACAATGAGCAGTTCTTC. Translating it yields CASSQPMGRSLAGLSSYNEQFF.

J is TRBJ2-7 and V is TRBV11-3; D uncertain. Germline V gene lookup returns CDR1 SGHNT and CDR2 YENEEA. This CDR3 has 14 amino acids. V lost 3 bases and J 2 bases, leaving 11 bases between the germline ends. The CDR3: CASSFGGPTYEQYF. The CDR3 coding sequence is TGTGCCAGCAGCTTTGGTGGGCCGACCTACGAGCAGTACTTC.

This clone was detected a few times. V is TRBV7-3 and J is TRBJ2-5, with 9 bases aligning to TRBD2. Germline V gene data show CDR1 as SGHTA and CDR2 as FQGTGA. The CDR3 spans 14 residues. V dropped 2 bases and J dropped 3; count of bases not matched to a gene: 1. The DNA for the CDR3 is TGTGCCAGCAGCTTAGCGGGAGGGAAAGAGACCCAGTACTTC. It codes for CASSLAGGKETQYF.

This clone was seen only once. The chain links TRBV28 to TRBJ1-6; 7 positions match TRBD1. The CDR3 runs 15 residues. Germline CDR1 is MDHEN and CDR2 is SYDVKM. Unmatched junction bases numbered 5, after V lost 2 bases and J lost 7 bases. CDR3 sequence: CASSLVDRPNSPLHF. As DNA, the CDR3 is TGTGCCAGCAGTTTAGTGGACAGGCCAAATTCACCCCTCCACTTT.

The chain carries TRBV7-9 and TRBJ2-1, with D unresolved. The V gene's germline CDR1 is SEHNR and CDR2 FQNEAQ (reference sequence). This CDR3 comprises 11 residues. Trimming took 3 bases from V and 6 from J, leaving 3 bases between them. The CDR3 spells CASSFINEQFF. CDR3 bases: TGTGCCAGCAGCTTCATCAATGAGCAGTTCTTC.

This rearrangement joins TRBV3-1 (or the pseudogene TRBV3-2) to TRBJ2-1; no definite D call. Deletions cut 4 bases from V and 8 bases from J, with 6 bases between. This CDR3 region has 11 residues. The germline gives CDR1 LGHDT, CDR2 YNNKEL (reference sequence). The CDR3 region is CASSRLYEQFF. The CDR3 region has the DNA TGTGCCAGCAGCCGTCTCTATGAGCAGTTCTTC.

Only one count was recorded for this clone. V gene TRBV5-1 combines with J gene TRBJ2-5, with TRBD2 identical over 8 bases. The CDR3 runs to 14 residues. Germline V gives CDR1 SGHRS, CDR2 YFSETQ. Losses at the gene ends were 5 bases for V and 5 bases for J; bases not matched to a gene: 8. The CDR3 is CASRSDGGAETQYF. The CDR3 DNA reads TGCGCCAGCAGGTCGGACGGGGGGGCGGAGACCCAGTACTTC.

The J gene is TRBJ1-1, the V gene TRBV6-5, with 7 bases aligning to TRBD1. The CDR3 is 13 residues long. Germline V lookup: CDR1 MNHEY, CDR2 SVGAGI. The V segment lost 5 bases and the J segment 4 bases; nucleotides outside the gene matches: 4. Here the CDR3 reads CASSPTGFTEAFF. In DNA form, the CDR3 reads TGTGCCAGCAGTCCGACAGGGTTCACTGAAGCTTTCTTT.

V and J are TRBV28 and TRBJ1-2; TRBD1 might be the D (5 bases). The germline CDR1 and CDR2 sequences are MDHEN and SYDVKM. The CDR3 runs to 15 residues. Trimming shortened V by 6 bases and J by 4 bases, and 18 bases separated the two germline ends. The CDR3 nucleotides are TGTGCCAGCAGCCCGGATTCGAGGGGACTCTATGGCTACACCTTC. Protein sequence: CASSPDSRGLYGYTF.

V and J are TRBV7-2 and TRBJ2-2; TRBD2 might be the D (5 bases). Germline V lookup: CDR1 SGHTA, CDR2 FQGNSA. The CDR3 runs to 15 residues. V lost 3 bases and J lost 1, with 9 bases in between. The CDR3 loop is CASSFRGRNTGELFF. The CDR3 coding sequence is TGTGCCAGCAGCTTTCGTGGGAGGAACACCGGGGAGCTGTTTTTT.

The CDR3 DNA reads as TGTGCCAGTAGTATAGTATGGGGGCCCTACAATGAGCAGTTCTTC. This sequence encodes CASSIVWGPYNEQFF. This chain joins TRBV19 and TRBJ2-1, with D maybe TRBD1 (6 bases). Germline CDR1 reads LNHDA; CDR2 reads SQIVND (reference sequence). Trimming pared 1 base from V and 2 bases from J, leaving 9 bases between. CDR3 size: 15 residues.